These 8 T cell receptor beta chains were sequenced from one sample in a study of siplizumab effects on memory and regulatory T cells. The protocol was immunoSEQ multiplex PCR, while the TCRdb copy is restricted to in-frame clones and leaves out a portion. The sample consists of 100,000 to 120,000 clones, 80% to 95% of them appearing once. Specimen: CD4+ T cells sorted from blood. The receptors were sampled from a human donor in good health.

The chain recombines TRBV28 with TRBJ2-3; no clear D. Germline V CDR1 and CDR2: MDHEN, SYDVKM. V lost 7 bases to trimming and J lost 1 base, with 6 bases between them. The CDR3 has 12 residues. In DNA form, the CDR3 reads TGTGCCAGCACAGAAGGCACAGATACGCAGTATTTT. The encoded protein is CASTEGTDTQYF.

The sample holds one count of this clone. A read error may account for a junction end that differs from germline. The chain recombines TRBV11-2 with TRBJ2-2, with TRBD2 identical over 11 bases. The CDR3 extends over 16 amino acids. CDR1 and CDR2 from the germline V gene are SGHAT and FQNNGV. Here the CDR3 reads CASRTSGGSKTGELFF. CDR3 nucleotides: TGTGCCAGCAGAACTAGCGGGGGATCGAAAACCGGGGAGCTGTTTTTT.

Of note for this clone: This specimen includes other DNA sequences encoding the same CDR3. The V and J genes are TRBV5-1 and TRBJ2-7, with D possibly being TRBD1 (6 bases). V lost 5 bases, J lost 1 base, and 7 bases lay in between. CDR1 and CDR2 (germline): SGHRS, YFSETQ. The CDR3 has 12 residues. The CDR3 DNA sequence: TGCGCCAGCAGTCAGGGGTCCTACGAGCAGTACTTC. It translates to CASSQGSYEQYF.

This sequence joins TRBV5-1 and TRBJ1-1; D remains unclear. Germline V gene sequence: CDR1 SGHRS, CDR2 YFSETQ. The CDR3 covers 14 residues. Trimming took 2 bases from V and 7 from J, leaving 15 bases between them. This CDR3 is CASSFSDRASEAFF. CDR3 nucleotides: TGCGCCAGCAGCTTTTCGGACCGGGCCAGTGAAGCTTTCTTT.

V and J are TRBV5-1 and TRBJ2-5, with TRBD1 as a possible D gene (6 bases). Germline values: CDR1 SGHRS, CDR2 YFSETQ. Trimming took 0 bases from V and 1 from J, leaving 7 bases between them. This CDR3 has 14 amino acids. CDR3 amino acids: CASSLGGLQETQYF. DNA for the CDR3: TGCGCCAGCAGCTTGGGGGGGCTCCAAGAGACCCAGTACTTC.

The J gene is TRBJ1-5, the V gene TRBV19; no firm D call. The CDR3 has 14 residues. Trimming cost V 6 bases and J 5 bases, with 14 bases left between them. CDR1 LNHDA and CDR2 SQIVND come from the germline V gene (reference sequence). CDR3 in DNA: TGTGCCAGTAGGCCACGGGGTGGGGATCAGCCCCAGCATTTT. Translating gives CASRPRGGDQPQHF.

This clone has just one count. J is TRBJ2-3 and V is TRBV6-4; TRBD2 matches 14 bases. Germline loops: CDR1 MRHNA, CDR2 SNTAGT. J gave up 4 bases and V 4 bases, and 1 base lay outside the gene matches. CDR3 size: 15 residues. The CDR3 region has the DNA TGTGCCAGCAGTGGACTAGCGGGGGGGCCAGATACGCAGTATTTT. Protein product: CASSGLAGGPDTQYF.

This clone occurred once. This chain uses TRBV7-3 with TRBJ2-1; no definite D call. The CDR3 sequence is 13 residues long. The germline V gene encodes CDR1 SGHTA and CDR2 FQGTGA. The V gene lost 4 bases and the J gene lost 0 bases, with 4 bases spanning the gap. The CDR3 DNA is TGTGCCAGCAGCTCCGACTCCTACAATGAGCAGTTCTTC. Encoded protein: CASSSDSYNEQFF.